Listed below are T cell receptor beta chains from one sample, sequenced in a study of radiation and T cells in renal cell carcinoma. Clones were read by immunoSEQ multiplex PCR, and TCRdb kept only the in-frame ones, dropping some. Of some 75,000 clones listed, 82% are singletons. The material was blood, obtained from a patient whose treatment included radiotherapy and nephrectomy. The receptors originated from a man in his sixties with renal cell carcinoma. The CDR3 runs from the conserved cysteine through the conserved F or W. A D gene is named only where the DNA matches it firmly. Size is stated for part of the rows, as once, few or many counts, or as a class when the clone is expanded.

D gene | J gene | V gene | clone size | CDR3 protein | CDR3 DNA
TRBD1 | TRBJ2-5 | TRBV6-5 | NA | CASSYPRDRVQETQYF | TGTGCCAGCAGTTACCCGAGGGACAGGGTCCAAGAGACCCAGTACTTC
NA | TRBJ2-1 | TRBV5-1 | NA | CASSDDYEQFF | TGCGCCAGCAGCGACGATTATGAGCAGTTCTTC
TRBD2 | TRBJ2-3 | TRBV6-5 | NA | CASSRGTSFDTQYF | TGTGCCAGCAGCCGAGGGACTAGCTTCGATACGCAGTATTTT
TRBD2 | TRBJ2-3 | TRBV6-6 | NA | CASSSRTSGDTQYF | TGTGCCAGCAGTTCCCGGACTAGCGGGGATACGCAGTATTTT
TRBD1 | TRBJ2-1 | TRBV18 | NA | CASSKSGGQGANEQFF | TGTGCCAGCTCGAAGTCGGGCGGACAGGGGGCGAATGAGCAGTTCTTC
NA | TRBJ2-4 | TRBV2 | NA | CASSEAYGGLAKNIQYF | TGTGCCAGCAGTGAAGCGTATGGTGGGCTAGCCAAAAACATTCAGTACTTC
TRBD1 | TRBJ2-7 | TRBV4-2 | NA | CASSPGPGDRYEQYF | TGTGCCAGCAGCCCCGGACCGGGGGACAGGTACGAGCAGTACTTC
NA | TRBJ2-2 | TRBV2 | NA | CASSEGEYTGELFF | TGTGCCAGCAGTGAAGGGGAATACACCGGGGAGCTGTTTTTT
NA | TRBJ1-1 | TRBV2 | few | CARERGGVGNTEAFF | TGTGCCAGGGAGCGGGGTGGGGTGGGTAACACTGAAGCTTTCTTT
NA | TRBJ2-1 | TRBV4-1 | NA | CASSQDDTGNYNEQFF | TGCGCCAGCAGCCAAGATGACACAGGTAACTACAATGAGCAGTTCTTC
TRBD1 | TRBJ2-7 | TRBV4-3 | few | CASSQDANGRGPWEQYF | TGCGCCAGCAGCCAAGACGCCAATGGAAGGGGGCCCTGGGAGCAGTACTTC
NA | TRBJ1-1 | TRBV7-2 | NA | CASSFPGGALNTEAFF | TGTGCCAGCAGCTTCCCGGGCGGGGCCCTTAACACTGAAGCTTTCTTT
TRBD1 | TRBJ2-3 | TRBV10-3 | few | CAISEFTGVTDTQYF | TGTGCCATCAGTGAGTTCACAGGGGTGACAGATACGCAGTATTTT
NA | TRBJ2-5 | TRBV4-1 | few | CASSQDLRGGETQYF | TGCGCCAGCAGCCAAGATCTTCGAGGGGGAGAGACCCAGTACTTC
NA | TRBJ2-7 | TRBV11-2 | NA | CASSRIGQGYEQYF | TGTGCCAGCAGCCGGATCGGGCAGGGCTACGAGCAGTACTTC
NA | TRBJ1-2 | TRBV2 | NA | CASSELGAEGYTF | TGTGCCAGCAGTGAACTGGGGGCGGAAGGCTACACCTTC
TRBD1 | TRBJ1-4 | TRBV6-5 | NA | CASSYLQGGNEKLFF | TGTGCCAGCAGTTATCTGCAGGGGGGTAATGAAAAACTGTTTTTT
NA | TRBJ2-3 | TRBV6-1 | NA | CASSEPLSSTDTQYF | TGTGCCAGCAGTGAACCCCTGAGCAGCACAGATACGCAGTATTTT
NA | TRBJ2-3 | TRBV27 | NA | CASSPLDTLRTDTQYF | TGTGCCAGCAGTCCCTTAGACACACTCCGCACAGATACGCAGTATTTT
NA | TRBJ2-5 | TRBV29-1 | NA | CSVEDGAEYQETQYF | TGCAGCGTTGAAGATGGGGCAGAGTACCAAGAGACCCAGTACTTC
NA | TRBJ1-1 | TRBV4-1 | NA | CASSQEAGVYQAFF | TGCGCCAGCAGCCAAGAGGCAGGAGTTTATCAAGCTTTCTTT
TRBD1 | TRBJ1-6 | TRBV4-3 | NA | CASSQDSQGVSPLHF | TGCGCCAGCAGCCAAGATAGCCAGGGGGTTTCACCCCTCCACTTT
TRBD1 | TRBJ2-5 | TRBV29-1 | NA | CSVPTGGAETQYF | TGCAGCGTGCCGACAGGGGGTGCGGAGACCCAGTACTTC
NA | TRBJ1-2 | TRBV6-5 | NA | CASSLSINYGYTF | TGTGCCAGCAGTCTCTCCATAAACTATGGCTACACCTTC
NA | TRBJ2-1 | TRBV11-2 | NA | CASSLDGLSQVTNEQFF | TGTGCCAGCAGCTTAGACGGTCTCTCTCAGGTTACAAATGAGCAGTTCTTC
NA | TRBJ2-5 | TRBV4-2 | NA | CASSQVGGQSQETQYF | TGTGCCAGCAGCCAAGTCGGAGGGCAGTCCCAAGAGACCCAGTACTTC
TRBD1 | TRBJ2-1 | TRBV7-2 | NA | CASSHDRGQGEQFF | TGTGCCAGCAGCCACGACAGGGGGCAGGGTGAGCAGTTCTTC
NA | TRBJ2-3 | TRBV19 | once | CASTPTSSDTQYF | TGTGCCAGTACCCCGACGTCTTCAGATACGCAGTATTTT
NA | TRBJ2-2 | TRBV9 | NA | CASSVVGTGRTGELFF | TGTGCCAGCAGCGTAGTCGGCACAGGTAGGACCGGGGAGCTGTTTTTT
NA | TRBJ1-5 | TRBV6-1 | NA | CASRTRQGGPQHF | TGTGCCAGCAGGACTAGGCAGGGCGGGCCCCAGCATTTT
TRBD2 | TRBJ2-7 | TRBV6-5 | NA | CASSYLTSGRAYEQYF | TGTGCCAGCAGTTACCTGACTAGCGGGAGGGCCTACGAGCAGTACTTC
NA | TRBJ2-7 | TRBV28 | NA | CASEDGPPYEQYF | TGTGCCAGCGAAGACGGACCCCCCTACGAGCAGTACTTC
NA | TRBJ1-1 | TRBV23-1 | few | CASTPGPRSGTEAFF | TGCGCCAGCACCCCCGGCCCTAGATCCGGCACTGAAGCTTTCTTT
TRBD2 | TRBJ2-3 | TRBV7-2 | once | CASSPPGLISDTQYF | TGTGCCAGCAGCCCCCCGGGACTAATTTCAGATACGCAGTATTTT
TRBD1 | TRBJ1-2 | TRBV28 | NA | CASSPGSGFTGDGYTF | TGTGCCAGCAGTCCCGGGTCCGGGTTTACAGGGGATGGCTACACCTTC
NA | TRBJ1-4 | TRBV19 | NA | CASTLWGTTNEKLFF | TGTGCCAGTACCCTCTGGGGGACAACTAATGAAAAACTGTTTTTT
TRBD2 | TRBJ2-3 | TRBV4-2 | NA | CASSPREGRTDTQYF | TGTGCCAGCAGCCCTCGGGAGGGCCGCACAGATACGCAGTATTTT
NA | TRBJ2-2 | TRBV4-2 | NA | CASSPQDRRGELFF | TGTGCCAGCAGCCCCCAGGACCGGAGGGGGGAGCTGTTTTTT
TRBD2 | TRBJ2-7 | TRBV5-5 | NA | CASSFRSGSSYEQYF | TGTGCCAGCAGCTTCCGGAGCGGGAGCTCCTACGAGCAGTACTTC
NA | TRBJ1-5 | TRBV6-6 | NA | CASSGRPGNQPQHF | TGTGCCAGCAGTGGCCGCCCCGGTAATCAGCCCCAGCATTTT
NA | TRBJ1-1 | TRBV21-1 | NA | CASSKRCHSNTEAFF | TGTGCCAGCAGCAAAAGGTGCCATTCGAACACTGAAGCTTTCTTT
NA | TRBJ1-2 | TRBV19 | NA | CASSIKTGLYGYTF | TGTGCCAGTAGTATCAAAACAGGACTCTATGGCTACACCTTC
TRBD2 | TRBJ2-1 | TRBV19 | NA | CASSGLAGAYNEQFF | TGTGCCAGTAGTGGCTTAGCGGGAGCCTACAATGAGCAGTTCTTC
TRBD2 | TRBJ2-2 | TRBV6-5 | NA | CASRAGVANTGELFF | TGTGCCAGCAGAGCGGGAGTTGCGAACACCGGGGAGCTGTTTTTT
TRBD1 | TRBJ2-7 | TRBV11-2 | NA | CASSFGTAFSYEQYF | TGTGCCAGCAGCTTTGGGACAGCCTTCTCCTACGAGCAGTACTTC
TRBD1 | TRBJ2-5 | TRBV28 | NA | CASRKGQGGWETQYF | TGTGCCAGCAGAAAGGGACAGGGGGGATGGGAGACCCAGTACTTC
NA | TRBJ1-1 | TRBV6-4 | NA | CASSDGGGEAFF | TGTGCCAGCAGTGACGGGGGTGGTGAAGCTTTCTTT
TRBD1 | TRBJ2-3 | TRBV19 | NA | CASSMGTGVNTQYF | TGTGCCAGTAGTATGGGGACAGGGGTTAATACGCAGTATTTT
TRBD1 | TRBJ2-7 | TRBV4-2 | NA | CASSQEGQSALAEQYF | TGTGCCAGCAGCCAAGAGGGACAGAGTGCGCTAGCCGAGCAGTACTTC
NA | TRBJ2-3 | TRBV5-4 | NA | CASSLAGSRSTDTQYF | TGTGCCAGCAGCTTGGCCGGTAGCCGTAGCACAGATACGCAGTATTTT
TRBD1 | TRBJ2-1 | TRBV7-9 | NA | CASSLEGTGLTKQFF | TGTGCCAGCAGCTTAGAAGGGACAGGGTTAACGAAGCAGTTCTTC
TRBD2 | TRBJ2-5 | TRBV5-4 | NA | CASSFAGLAAQETQYF | TGTGCCAGCAGCTTCGCTGGACTAGCGGCCCAAGAGACCCAGTACTTC
NA | TRBJ2-2 | TRBV27 | NA | CASSLTWNTGELFF | TGTGCCAGCAGTTTAACCTGGAACACCGGGGAGCTGTTTTTT
TRBD2 | TRBJ2-7 | TRBV28 | few | CASSDLAEGYEQYF | TGTGCCAGCAGCGACCTAGCGGAGGGCTACGAGCAGTACTTC
TRBD1 | TRBJ1-3 | TRBV10-3 | NA | CAISTGQGMSTIYF | TGTGCCATCAGCACCGGACAGGGTATGAGCACCATATATTTT
NA | TRBJ2-1 | TRBV6-6 | NA | CASSYEGTYNEQFF | TGTGCCAGCAGTTACGAGGGCACTTACAATGAGCAGTTCTTC
TRBD2 | TRBJ2-1 | TRBV19 | NA | CASSSLAGSYNEQFF | TGTGCCAGTAGTAGTCTAGCGGGCTCTTACAATGAGCAGTTCTTC
TRBD1 | TRBJ1-5 | TRBV4-1 | many | CASSQRQGTLPQHF | TGCGCCAGCAGCCAACGACAGGGAACCTTGCCCCAGCATTTT
TRBD2 | TRBJ2-1 | TRBV10-1 | NA | CASSVGTSGSKQFF | TGCGCCAGCAGTGTCGGGACTAGCGGGAGTAAGCAGTTCTTC
NA | TRBJ2-1 | TRBV2 | NA | CASSVTSSSYNEQFF | TGTGCCAGCAGTGTCACTAGCAGCTCCTACAATGAGCAGTTCTTC